Listed here are 18 T cell receptor beta chains from one sample, sequenced in a study of response to subunit inactivated influenza vaccine. TCRdb used MiXCR to reprocess the RT-PCR reads, holding one entry per CDR3 protein. Here the sample spans 500,000 to 650,000 distinct CDR3 sequences, 6.5% to 8% being singletons. This specimen consisted of PBMCs from blood, obtained around 25 months after vaccination. These receptors were collected from a man aged 50-75 years who received an inactivated influenza vaccine.

The chain employs TRBV13 and TRBJ2-2; D perhaps matches TRBD1 (5 bases). The CDR3 has 16 amino acids. Germline CDR1 and CDR2: PRHDT and FYEKMQ (reference sequence). Trimming cost V 2 bases and J 2 bases, with 12 bases left between them. CDR3 sequence: CASSLFTGSNTGELFF. The CDR3 DNA reads as TGTGCCAGCAGCTTATTCACAGGTTCAAACACCGGGGAGCTGTTTTTT.

The chain combines TRBV7-9 with TRBJ2-1, with 10 bases identical to TRBD2. CDR1 SEHNR and CDR2 FQNEAQ come from the germline V gene (reference sequence). The V and J ends lost 3 bases and 10 bases, in that order; junction bases with no gene match: 9. CDR3 length equals 15 residues. The CDR3 DNA reads TGTGCCAGCAGCTTCGGGGCTAGCGGGAGTCGCGAGCAGTTCTTC. Its protein is CASSFGASGSREQFF.

A few counts support this clonotype. V and J are TRBV6-1 and TRBJ1-6; TRBD1 is a possible D gene (6 bases). This CDR3 spans 13 amino acids. The V gene's germline CDR1 is MNHNS and CDR2 SASEGT. The V and J ends lost 6 bases and 10 bases respectively, with 13 bases between them. The CDR3 is CASSSGHPSPLHF. In DNA, the CDR3 is TGTGCCAGCAGCTCGGGACATCCCTCACCCCTCCACTTT.

This clonotype has a count of ten or more. The J gene is TRBJ2-1, the V gene TRBV20-1, with 10 bases matching TRBD2. The CDR3 contains 14 residues. Germline CDR1 reads DFQATT; CDR2 reads SNEGSKA (reference sequence). Germline trimming cut 6 bases from V and 1 base from J; bases unmatched to any gene: 3. The CDR3 sequence is CSAPGLASYNEQFF. Here the CDR3 DNA reads TGCAGTGCGCCGGGACTAGCGTCCTACAATGAGCAGTTCTTC.

The chain has TRBV12-3 or TRBV12-4 and TRBJ2-5; 7 nucleotides align to TRBD2. Trimming cost V 6 bases and J 5 bases; bases outside gene matches: 9. The CDR3 sequence is 14 residues long. The DNA of the CDR3 is TGTGCCAGCAGATACGGCGGGGGTGGGGAGACCCAGTACTTC. This sequence encodes CASRYGGGGETQYF.

This clonotype appeared a few times. The chain employs TRBV20-1 and TRBJ2-5; 8 bases are a match to TRBD2. Germline V CDR1 and CDR2: DFQATT, SNEGSKA (reference sequence). The CDR3 totals 13 residues. V lost 5 bases, J lost 5 bases, and 7 bases stayed unmatched. In DNA, the CDR3 is TGCAGTGCTGTGCGGGAGGCCGGGGAGACCCAGTACTTC. Amino acids: CSAVREAGETQYF.

In this sample, this clonotype turned up once. Relative to the germline gene, one junction end is altered; a read error may explain this. The genes are TRBV20-1 and TRBJ1-5, with TRBD1 identical over 11 bases. The germline CDR1 and CDR2 sequences are DFQATT and SNEGSKA (reference sequence). The CDR3 sequence is 14 residues long. DNA for the CDR3: TGCAGTGCTAGCCCCGGGACAGGGGGTCAGCCCCAGGATTTT. Translation gives CSASPGTGGQPQDF.

The chain couples TRBV5-6 to TRBJ1-2, with D uncertain. V dropped 4 bases and J dropped 8 bases, with 15 bases sitting between them. The CDR3 is 13 residues long. The germline CDR1 and CDR2 sequences are SGHDT and YYEEEE. CDR3 sequence (DNA): TGTGCCAGCAGCCCACCCCGGAGCGGAGGCTACACCTTC. It yields the protein CASSPPRSGGYTF.

This clonotype was seen ten or more times. J is TRBJ2-3 and V is TRBV5-1; a weak D match, TRBD2 (5 bases). This CDR3 spans 14 amino acids. Germline CDR1 is SGHRS and CDR2 is YFSETQ. V was cut by 4 bases and J by 5 bases, with 14 bases left in between. Here the CDR3 DNA reads TGCGCCAGCAGCCCTGGCTCAAGCGGAGATACGCAGTATTTT. Translating gives CASSPGSSGDTQYF.

The rearrangement uses TRBV2 and TRBJ2-3; 9 nucleotides align to TRBD2. CDR3 length equals 16 residues. Per the germline V gene, CDR1 is SNHLY and CDR2 is FYNNEI. With V trimmed by 8 bases and J by 4 bases, 13 bases remained unmatched. The CDR3 DNA reads as TGTGCCAGCCAGGCCGAAGGCGGGGGGGCTGCAGATACGCAGTATTTT. It translates to CASQAEGGGAADTQYF. Full variable domain (rest looked up from reference TRBV2 and TRBJ2-3): EPEVTQTPSHQVTQMGQEVILRCVPISNHLYFYWYRQILGQKVEFLVSFYNNEISEKSEIFDDQFSVERPDGSNFTLKIRSTKLEDSAMYFCASQAEGGGAADTQYFGPGTRLTVL.

In this sample, this clonotype turned up a few times. V gene TRBV30 combines with J gene TRBJ1-1; D is unresolved. The CDR3 is 14 residues long. Germline V gene data show CDR1 as GTSNPN and CDR2 as SVGIG (reference sequence). V was trimmed by 2 bases and J by 1 base, leaving 11 bases between them. CDR3 region: CAWSKQSPNTEAFF. CDR3 coding DNA: TGTGCCTGGAGTAAACAGTCACCGAACACTGAAGCTTTCTTT. The entire variable domain, with the rest obtained from reference TRBV30 and TRBJ1-1, is as follows: SQTIHQWPATLVQPVGSPLSLECTVEGTSNPNLYWYRQAAGRGLQLLFYSVGIGQISSEVPQNLSASRPQDRQFILSSKKLLLSDSGFYLCAWSKQSPNTEAFFGQGTRLTVV.

This clonotype has a handful of counts. This sequence joins TRBV7-2 and TRBJ2-1; 12 bases match TRBD2. CDR3 length: 15 amino acids. Germline V gene data show CDR1 as SGHTA and CDR2 as FQGNSA. J lost 8 bases, V lost 3 bases, and 5 bases had no gene match. CDR3 region: CASSLEGTSGYEQFF. The CDR3 region has the DNA TGTGCCAGCAGCTTGGAAGGGACTAGCGGGTATGAGCAGTTCTTC.

This rearrangement joins TRBV12-3 or TRBV12-4 to TRBJ1-1, with D perhaps matching TRBD1 (5 bases). This CDR3 region has 20 residues. The V end was cut by 1 base, the J end by 2 bases, with 26 bases between. The CDR3 here is CASSLEFLGTNPSINTEAFF. The CDR3 DNA is TGTGCCAGCAGTTTAGAGTTTTTGGGGACTAATCCTTCTATTAACACTGAAGCTTTCTTT.

CDR3 protein: CATSDQGGEQYF. The CDR3 DNA reads as TGTGCCACCAGTGATCAGGGTGGCGAGCAGTACTTC. The rearrangement joins TRBV24-1 to TRBJ2-7; weak D call: TRBD1 (5 bases). Germline V gene sequence: CDR1 KGHDR, CDR2 SFDVKD. The CDR3 length is 12 residues. Trimming shortened V by 3 bases and J by 6 bases, and 8 bases separated the two germline ends.

This clonotype was detected a few times. The V call is TRBV12-5, the J call TRBJ2-1; 9 bases fit TRBD2. Germline CDR1 reads LGHNT; CDR2 reads FRNRAP. V dropped 0 bases and J dropped 2; count of bases not matched to a gene: 8. This CDR3 contains 18 residues. As DNA, the CDR3 is TGTGCTAGTGGTTTGGTTCTAGCGGGATCGACCACCTACAATGAGCAGTTCTTC. Translated, it gives CASGLVLAGSTTYNEQFF.

The chain is built from TRBV6-2 or TRBV6-3 and TRBJ2-1, with a weak D call TRBD1 (6 bases). Germline CDR1 and CDR2: MNHEY and SVGEGT. V lost 1 base and J lost 10, with 8 bases in between. CDR3 length: 12 amino acids. Here the CDR3 reads CASSYLTGEQFF. The CDR3 coding sequence is TGTGCCAGCAGTTACTTGACAGGCGAGCAGTTCTTC.

This clonotype was counted only a few times. This sequence joins TRBV28 and TRBJ1-5, with TRBD1 as a possible D gene (5 bases). Between the trimmed V and J ends, which lost 4 bases and 4 bases, there was a span of 14 bases. Germline V gene sequence: CDR1 MDHEN, CDR2 SYDVKM. This CDR3 is built from 15 residues. The DNA for the CDR3 is TGTGCCAGCAGTTCCCACGGCGAGGGGAATCAGCCCCAGCATTTT. Protein product: CASSSHGEGNQPQHF. Full variable domain (remainder filled in from reference TRBV28 and TRBJ1-5): DVKVTQSSRYLVKRTGEKVFLECVQDMDHENMFWYRQDPGLGLRLIYFSYDVKMKEKGDIPEGYSVSREKKERFSLILESASTNQTSMYLCASSSHGEGNQPQHFGDGTRLSIL.

This chain joins TRBV20-1 and TRBJ2-7; D call uncertain. V lost 5 bases and J 1 base, leaving 9 bases between the germline ends. The CDR3 consists of 12 residues. The germline V gene encodes CDR1 DFQATT and CDR2 SNEGSKA (reference sequence). The CDR3 coding sequence is TGCAGTGCTCCGACTGAATCCTACGAGCAGTACTTC. This encodes CSAPTESYEQYF.